This TCR beta chain was observed in a study of blood T cell repertoires in COVID-19. As for the study in general: Acute and convalescent COVID-19 samples came from the United States, Italy and Spain. T cells, B-cell-depleted T cells, or PBMCs supplied cDNA or gDNA.

Authors' processing steps: How many nucleated cells were present was estimated from reference gene primer amplification. Sequencing used immunoSEQ multiplex PCR; TCRdb keeps in-frame clones, though not all of them. V, J and clone size reflect that table, while D and trimming were determined from the DNA. There are around 200,000 clones in the sample; about 86% occur only once, and approximately 6.2% lies in the top ten. This CDR3 region has 14 residues. Germline CDR1 SGHVS, CDR2 FQNEAQ. V shed 5 bases and J 6 bases; nucleotides not matched to a gene: 9. J is TRBJ1-2 and V is TRBV7-8; 7 bases line up with TRBD1. Specimen: peripheral blood. This TCR derives from a man aged 55 to 70 who had recovered from COVID-19. CDR3 nucleotide sequence: TGTGCCAGCAGCGCAACCACGACAGGGAATGGCTACACCTTC. Encoded protein: CASSATTTGNGYTF.